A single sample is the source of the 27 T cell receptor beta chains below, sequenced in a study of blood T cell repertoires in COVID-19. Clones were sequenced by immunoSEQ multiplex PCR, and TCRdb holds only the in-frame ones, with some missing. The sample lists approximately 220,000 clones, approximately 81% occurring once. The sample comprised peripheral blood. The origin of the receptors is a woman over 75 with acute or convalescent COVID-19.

The CDR3 DNA is TGTGCCAGCAGTCCGCGGGGGACAGGGGGCTACGAGCAGTACTTC. Residues: CASSPRGTGGYEQYF. The chain employs TRBV27 and TRBJ2-7; 11 bases are a match to TRBD1. V shed 5 bases, J shed 3 bases, and the junction held 6 bases outside the gene matches. Germline values: CDR1 MNHEY, CDR2 SMNVEV (reference sequence). The CDR3 has 15 residues.

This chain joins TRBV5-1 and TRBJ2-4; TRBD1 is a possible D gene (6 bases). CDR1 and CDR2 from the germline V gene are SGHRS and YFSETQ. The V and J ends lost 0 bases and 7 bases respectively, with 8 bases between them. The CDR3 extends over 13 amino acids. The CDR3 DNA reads TGCGCCAGCAGCTTGGCCCAGGGGAACATTCAGTACTTC. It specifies CASSLAQGNIQYF.

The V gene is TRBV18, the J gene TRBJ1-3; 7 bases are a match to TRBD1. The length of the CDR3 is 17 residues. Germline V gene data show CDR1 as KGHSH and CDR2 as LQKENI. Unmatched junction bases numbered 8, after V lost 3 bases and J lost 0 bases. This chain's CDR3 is CASSPAQGSNSGNTIYF. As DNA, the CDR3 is TGTGCCAGCTCACCGGCACAGGGGTCCAACTCTGGAAACACCATATATTTT.

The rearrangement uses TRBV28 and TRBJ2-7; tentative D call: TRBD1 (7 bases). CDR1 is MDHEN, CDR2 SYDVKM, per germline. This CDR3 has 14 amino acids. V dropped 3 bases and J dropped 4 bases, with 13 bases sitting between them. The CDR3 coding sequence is TGTGCCAGCAGTTTCCCGACAGGGAGGTACGAGCAGTACTTC. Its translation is CASSFPTGRYEQYF.

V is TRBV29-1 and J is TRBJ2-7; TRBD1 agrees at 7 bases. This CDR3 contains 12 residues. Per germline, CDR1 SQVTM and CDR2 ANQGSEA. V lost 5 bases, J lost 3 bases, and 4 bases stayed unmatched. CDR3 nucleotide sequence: TGCAGCGTTCGACAGGGCGGCTACGAGCAGTACTTC. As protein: CSVRQGGYEQYF.

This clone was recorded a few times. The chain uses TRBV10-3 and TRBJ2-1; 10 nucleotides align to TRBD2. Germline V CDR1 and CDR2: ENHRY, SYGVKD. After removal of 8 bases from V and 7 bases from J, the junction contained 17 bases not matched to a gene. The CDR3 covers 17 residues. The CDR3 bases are TGTGCCATCCGGCCTATAACATCAGCGGGAGGGGTTAATGAGCAGTTCTTC. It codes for CAIRPITSAGGVNEQFF.

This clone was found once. DNA of the CDR3: TGTGCCAGTAGTATGGGCGGAGGGAGCAATCAGCCCCAGCATTTT. Its translation: CASSMGGGSNQPQHF. The chain couples TRBV19 to TRBJ1-5; D unclear. CDR1 and CDR2 (germline): LNHDA, SQIVND (reference sequence). This CDR3 is built from 15 residues. The ends were cut back, 3 bases at V and 1 base at J, with 10 bases in the middle.

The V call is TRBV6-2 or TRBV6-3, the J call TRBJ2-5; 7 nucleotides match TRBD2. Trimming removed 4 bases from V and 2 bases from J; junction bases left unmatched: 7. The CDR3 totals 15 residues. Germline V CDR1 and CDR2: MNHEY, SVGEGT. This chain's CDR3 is CASSFVGLQQETQYF. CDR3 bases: TGTGCCAGCAGTTTTGTGGGACTACAACAAGAGACCCAGTACTTC.

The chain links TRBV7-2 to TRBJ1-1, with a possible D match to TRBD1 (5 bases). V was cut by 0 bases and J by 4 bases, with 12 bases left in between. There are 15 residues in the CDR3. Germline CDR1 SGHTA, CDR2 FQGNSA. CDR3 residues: CASSLAEGRLTEAFF. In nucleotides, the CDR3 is TGTGCCAGCAGCTTAGCGGAGGGGCGGCTCACTGAAGCTTTCTTT.

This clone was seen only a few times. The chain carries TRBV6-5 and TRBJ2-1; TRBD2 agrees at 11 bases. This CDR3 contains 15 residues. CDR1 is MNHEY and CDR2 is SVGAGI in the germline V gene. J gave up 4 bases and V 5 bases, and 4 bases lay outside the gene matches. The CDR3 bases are TGTGCCAGCAGTATAGCGGGGGGGGTTTACAATGAGCAGTTCTTC. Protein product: CASSIAGGVYNEQFF.

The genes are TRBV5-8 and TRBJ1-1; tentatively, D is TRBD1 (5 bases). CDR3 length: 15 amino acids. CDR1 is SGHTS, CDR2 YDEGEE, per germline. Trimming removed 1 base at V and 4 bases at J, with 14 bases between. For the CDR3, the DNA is TGTGCCAGCAGCTTGCTCGGAGGGGTTCTCACTGAAGCTTTCTTT. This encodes CASSLLGGVLTEAFF.

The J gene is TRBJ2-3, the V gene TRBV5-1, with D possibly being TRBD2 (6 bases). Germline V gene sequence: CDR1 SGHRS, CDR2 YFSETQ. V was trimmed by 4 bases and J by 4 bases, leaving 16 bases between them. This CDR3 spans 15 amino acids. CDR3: CASSLGGARADTQYF. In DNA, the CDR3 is TGCGCCAGCAGCCTCGGCGGGGCGCGGGCAGATACGCAGTATTTT. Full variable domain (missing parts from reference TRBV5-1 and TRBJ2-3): KAGVTQTPRYLIKTRGQQVTLSCSPISGHRSVSWYQQTPGQGLQFLFEYFSETQRNKGNFPGRFSGRQFSNSRSEMNVSTLELGDSALYLCASSLGGARADTQYFGPGTRLTVL.

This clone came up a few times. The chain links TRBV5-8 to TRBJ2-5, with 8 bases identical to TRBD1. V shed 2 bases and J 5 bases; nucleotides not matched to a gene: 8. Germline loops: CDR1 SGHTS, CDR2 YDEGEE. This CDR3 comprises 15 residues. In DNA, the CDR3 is TGTGCCAGCAGCTTCGGGCAGGGGGCCGGGGAGACCCAGTACTTC. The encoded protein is CASSFGQGAGETQYF.

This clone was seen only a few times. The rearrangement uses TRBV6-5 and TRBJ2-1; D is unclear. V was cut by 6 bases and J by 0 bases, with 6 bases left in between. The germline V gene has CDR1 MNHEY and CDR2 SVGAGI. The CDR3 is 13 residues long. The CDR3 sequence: CASRASSYNEQFF. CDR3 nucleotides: TGTGCCAGCAGGGCATCCTCCTACAATGAGCAGTTCTTC.

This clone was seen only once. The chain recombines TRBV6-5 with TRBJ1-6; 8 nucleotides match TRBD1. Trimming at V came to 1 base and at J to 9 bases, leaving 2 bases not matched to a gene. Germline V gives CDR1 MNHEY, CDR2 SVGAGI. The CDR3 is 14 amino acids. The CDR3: CASSYLTGASPLHF. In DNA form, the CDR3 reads TGTGCCAGCAGTTACTTGACAGGGGCTTCACCCCTCCACTTT.

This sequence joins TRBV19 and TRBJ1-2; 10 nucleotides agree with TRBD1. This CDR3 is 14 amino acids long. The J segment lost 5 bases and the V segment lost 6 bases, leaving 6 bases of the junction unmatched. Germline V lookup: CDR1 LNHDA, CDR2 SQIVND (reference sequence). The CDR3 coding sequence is TGTGCCAGTAGGGACAGGGGGTTCCTTTATGGCTACACCTTC. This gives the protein CASRDRGFLYGYTF.

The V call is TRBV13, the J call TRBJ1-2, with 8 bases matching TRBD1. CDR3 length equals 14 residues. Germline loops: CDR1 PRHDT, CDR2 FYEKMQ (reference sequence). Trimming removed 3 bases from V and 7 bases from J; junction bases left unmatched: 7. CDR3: CASSFWQGALGYTF. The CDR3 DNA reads TGTGCCAGCAGCTTTTGGCAGGGGGCGCTTGGCTACACCTTC.

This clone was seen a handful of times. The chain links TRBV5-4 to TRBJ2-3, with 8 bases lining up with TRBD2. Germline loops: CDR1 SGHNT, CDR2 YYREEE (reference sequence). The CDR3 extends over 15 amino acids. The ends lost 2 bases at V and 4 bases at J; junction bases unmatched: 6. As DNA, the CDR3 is TGTGCCAGCAGCTTTGATGCGGGAGGCGCAGATACGCAGTATTTT. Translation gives CASSFDAGGADTQYF.

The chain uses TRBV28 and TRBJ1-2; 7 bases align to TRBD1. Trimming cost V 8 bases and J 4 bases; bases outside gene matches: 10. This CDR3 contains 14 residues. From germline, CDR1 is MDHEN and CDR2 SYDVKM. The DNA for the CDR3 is TGTGCCAGCGACGGCAGGGGGGTATCCTATGGCTACACCTTC. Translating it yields CASDGRGVSYGYTF.

This CDR3 is CASSLVEGNQPQHF. The DNA for the CDR3 is TGCGCCAGCAGCCTGGTTGAGGGAAATCAGCCCCAGCATTTT. The gene calls are TRBV4-1 and TRBJ1-5; D is ambiguous. With 4 bases removed from V and 4 bases from J, the gap between germline ends came to 11 bases. Germline CDR1 and CDR2: MGHRA and YSYEKL. CDR3 length: 14 amino acids.

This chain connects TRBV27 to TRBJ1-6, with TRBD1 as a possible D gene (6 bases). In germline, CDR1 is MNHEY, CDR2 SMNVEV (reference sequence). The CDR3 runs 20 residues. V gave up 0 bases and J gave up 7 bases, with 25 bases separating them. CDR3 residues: CASSLSRIRFPGHSNSPLHF. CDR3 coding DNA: TGTGCCAGCAGTTTATCGAGGATTAGGTTCCCGGGACACTCAAATTCACCCCTCCACTTT.

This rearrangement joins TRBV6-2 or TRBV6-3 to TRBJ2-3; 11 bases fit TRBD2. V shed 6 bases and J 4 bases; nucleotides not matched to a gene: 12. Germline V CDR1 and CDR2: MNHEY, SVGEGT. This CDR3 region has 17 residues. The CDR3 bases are TGTGCCAGCAGCAAGACTAGCGGGGATCCGTGGTCAGATACGCAGTATTTT. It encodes CASSKTSGDPWSDTQYF.

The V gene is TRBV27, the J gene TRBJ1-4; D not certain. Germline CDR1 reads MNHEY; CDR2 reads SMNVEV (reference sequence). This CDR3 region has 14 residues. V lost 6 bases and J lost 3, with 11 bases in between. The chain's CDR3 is CASRLGSPNEKLFF. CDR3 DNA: TGTGCCAGCAGGTTGGGCAGTCCTAATGAAAAACTGTTTTTT.

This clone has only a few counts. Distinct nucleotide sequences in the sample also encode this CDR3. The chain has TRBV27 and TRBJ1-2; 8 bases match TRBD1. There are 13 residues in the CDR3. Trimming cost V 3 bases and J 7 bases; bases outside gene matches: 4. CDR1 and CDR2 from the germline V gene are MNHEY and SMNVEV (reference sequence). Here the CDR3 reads CASSFGTGGGYTF. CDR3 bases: TGTGCCAGCAGTTTCGGTACAGGGGGTGGCTACACCTTC.

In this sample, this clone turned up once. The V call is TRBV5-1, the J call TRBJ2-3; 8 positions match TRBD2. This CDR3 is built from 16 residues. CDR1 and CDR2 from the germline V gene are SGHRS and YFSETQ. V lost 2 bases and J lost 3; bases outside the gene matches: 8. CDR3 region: CASSLVLAGGTDTQYF. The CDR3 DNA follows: TGCGCCAGCAGCTTAGTCTTGGCGGGAGGAACAGATACGCAGTATTTT.

This CDR3 reads CAHRQGLSGNQPQHF. CDR3 bases: TGTGCCCACCGACAGGGTCTGTCGGGCAATCAGCCCCAGCATTTT. This sequence joins TRBV6-5 and TRBJ1-5; TRBD1 agrees at 7 bases. Germline V gene sequence: CDR1 MNHEY, CDR2 SVGAGI. Trimming at V came to 11 bases and at J to 2 bases, leaving 12 bases not matched to a gene. The CDR3 runs 15 residues.

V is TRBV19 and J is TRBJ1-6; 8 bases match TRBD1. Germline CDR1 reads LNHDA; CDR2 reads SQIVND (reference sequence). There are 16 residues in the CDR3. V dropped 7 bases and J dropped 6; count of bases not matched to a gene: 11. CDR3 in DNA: TGTGCCAGTACCATCGCGACAGGGGCCTTTAATTCACCCCTCCACTTT. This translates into CASTIATGAFNSPLHF.